Following are 16 T cell receptor beta chains from one sample sequenced in a study of technical replicates of blood from a handful of donors. Generated by immunoSEQ multiplex PCR, the TCRdb table keeps only in-frame clones and is missing some. The top ten hold about 0.26% of the sample, which has about 83,000 clones, roughly nine tenths seen once. Sequenced input: T cells isolated from PBMCs. Receptor source: a human donor in good health.

This chain uses TRBV5-4 with TRBJ2-5; D perhaps matches TRBD2 (6 bases). The CDR3 length is 15 residues. Trimming removed 2 bases from V and 2 bases from J, with 13 bases in between. Germline V gives CDR1 SGHNT, CDR2 YYREEE (reference sequence). As DNA, the CDR3 is TGTGCCAGCAGCTTTGATTGGGACTTTCAAGAGACCCAGTACTTC. Translated: CASSFDWDFQETQYF.

By frequency in the sample, this clone is medium-sized. The CDR3 spells CASSLRQEGTHTHTDTQYF. For the CDR3, the DNA is TGTGCCAGCAGTTTAAGGCAGGAAGGGACACACACACACACAGATACGCAGTATTTT. This rearrangement joins TRBV28 to TRBJ2-3; the D gene is possibly TRBD1 (6 bases). Germline CDR1 is MDHEN and CDR2 is SYDVKM. The CDR3 spans 19 residues. The V gene lost 2 bases and the J gene lost 2 bases, with 23 bases spanning the gap.

This chain connects TRBV29-1 to TRBJ1-1; D gene ambiguous. Trimming pared 5 bases from V and 0 bases from J, leaving 10 bases between. CDR1 is SQVTM and CDR2 is ANQGSEA in the germline V gene. The CDR3 is 13 amino acids. The DNA for the CDR3 is TGCAGCGTTTCCCCGAGGTTGAACACTGAAGCTTTCTTT. It is translated as CSVSPRLNTEAFF.

The CDR3 sequence is CASRPDPGTGLSPLHF. The CDR3 DNA reads TGTGCCAGCAGACCAGACCCCGGGACAGGGCTTTCACCCCTCCACTTT. The chain combines TRBV5-4 with TRBJ1-6, with 9 bases identical to TRBD1. This CDR3 contains 16 residues. Germline V gene sequence: CDR1 SGHNT, CDR2 YYREEE (reference sequence). J gave up 9 bases and V 5 bases, and 12 bases lay outside the gene matches.

The chain combines TRBV28 with TRBJ1-1, with D possibly matching TRBD1 (5 bases). The CDR3 has 14 residues. Per germline, CDR1 MDHEN and CDR2 SYDVKM. V shed 4 bases and J shed 6 bases, with 15 bases lying between them. Here the CDR3 reads CASSSPSRGAEAFF. As DNA, the CDR3 is TGTGCCAGCAGTTCCCCCTCTCGGGGGGCTGAAGCTTTCTTT.

The chain links TRBV9 to TRBJ2-1; D not resolved. Germline V gives CDR1 SGDLS, CDR2 YYNGEE. The CDR3 has 13 residues. Trimming cost V 0 bases and J 7 bases, with 8 bases left between them. CDR3 nucleotides: TGTGCCAGCAGCGTAGCTTCGACTAATGAGCAGTTCTTC. Its translation: CASSVASTNEQFF.

The rearrangement links TRBV5-1 to TRBJ1-1; D unclear. The germline CDR1 and CDR2 sequences are SGHRS and YFSETQ. Between the trimmed V and J ends, which lost 0 bases and 0 bases, there was a span of 9 bases. This CDR3 is 15 amino acids long. CDR3 sequence (DNA): TGCGCCAGCAGCTTGGGGGCAGCCATGAACACTGAAGCTTTCTTT. Encoded protein: CASSLGAAMNTEAFF.

In its sample, this clone was seen once. V and J are TRBV5-1 and TRBJ1-2; 7 nucleotides line up with TRBD1. There are 15 residues in the CDR3. Germline CDR1 is SGHRS and CDR2 is YFSETQ. Trimming took 0 bases from V and 1 from J; bases not matched to a gene: 3. Here the CDR3 reads CASSLGGTDNYGYTF. As DNA, the CDR3 is TGCGCCAGCAGCTTGGGCGGGACAGATAACTATGGCTACACCTTC.

The chain uses TRBV5-4 and TRBJ1-5; no definite D call. The CDR3 sequence is 12 residues long. Trimming left V 4 bases short and J 4 bases short, with 6 bases between. Germline V gives CDR1 SGHNT, CDR2 YYREEE (reference sequence). The CDR3 sequence: CASSEWNQPQHF. CDR3 sequence (DNA): TGTGCCAGCAGCGAGTGGAATCAGCCCCAGCATTTT.

CDR3 sequence: CASSLQGGHNYEQFF. Written as DNA, the CDR3 is TGTGCCAGCAGCTTACAGGGGGGCCACAATTATGAGCAGTTCTTC. The chain carries TRBV7-8 and TRBJ2-1; tentative D call: TRBD1 (7 bases). V was cut by 2 bases and J by 8 bases, with 16 bases left in between. CDR3 length: 15 amino acids. Germline V gene lookup returns CDR1 SGHVS and CDR2 FQNEAQ.

The chain uses TRBV28 and TRBJ1-4; perhaps TRBD1 as D (6 bases). The germline gives CDR1 MDHEN, CDR2 SYDVKM. Trimming stripped 4 bases from V and 5 bases from J, with 11 bases between. This CDR3 spans 14 amino acids. The CDR3 spells CASSSTGLNEKLFF. In nucleotides, the CDR3 is TGTGCCAGCAGTTCAACAGGGTTGAATGAAAAACTGTTTTTT.

The chain is built from TRBV6-5 and TRBJ1-1; TRBD1 agrees at 9 bases. The germline V gene has CDR1 MNHEY and CDR2 SVGAGI. After removal of 5 bases from V and 3 bases from J, the junction contained 4 bases not matched to a gene. CDR3 length: 14 residues. The CDR3 coding sequence is TGTGCCAGCAGTGCGGACAGGGGAGACACTGAAGCTTTCTTT. Translated: CASSADRGDTEAFF.

The CDR3 DNA reads TGTGCCAGCAGCGATGGACAGCACTATGGCTACACCTTC. It specifies CASSDGQHYGYTF. The chain couples TRBV7-2 to TRBJ1-2; D is possibly TRBD1 (6 bases). Per the germline V gene, CDR1 is SGHTA and CDR2 is FQGNSA. The CDR3 has 13 amino acids. Deletions cut 5 bases from V and 3 bases from J, with 10 bases between. Full variable domain (rest looked up from reference TRBV7-2 and TRBJ1-2): GAGVSQSPSNKVTEKGKDVELRCDPISGHTALYWYRQSLGQGLEFLIYFQGNSAPDKSGLPSDRFSAERTGGSVSTLTIQRTQQEDSAVYLCASSDGQHYGYTFGSGTRLTVV.

The chain joins TRBV2 to TRBJ1-2; 8 nucleotides agree with TRBD1. This CDR3 contains 16 residues. V was clipped by 0 bases and J by 6 bases; unmatched bases: 9. Germline CDR1 is SNHLY and CDR2 is FYNNEI. CDR3: CASSEALGQGPDGYTF. The DNA of the CDR3 is TGTGCCAGCAGTGAAGCGCTAGGACAGGGACCGGATGGCTACACCTTC.

The chain links TRBV4-1 to TRBJ1-5; no definite D call. The ends were cut back, 3 bases at V and 4 bases at J, with 16 bases in the middle. Per germline, CDR1 MGHRA and CDR2 YSYEKL. CDR3 length: 16 amino acids. The CDR3 protein is CASSHVLRGRNQPQHF. DNA of the CDR3: TGCGCCAGCAGCCATGTTCTTAGAGGGAGGAATCAGCCCCAGCATTTT.

The chain employs TRBV5-1 and TRBJ2-5, with 9 bases lining up with TRBD2. V was pared by 3 bases and J by 2 bases, with 8 bases of the junction left unmatched. The CDR3 covers 16 residues. CDR1 is SGHRS, CDR2 YFSETQ, per germline. The CDR3 region is CASSSGGLAGQETQYF. In DNA, the CDR3 is TGCGCCAGCAGCTCGGGGGGACTAGCCGGACAAGAGACCCAGTACTTC.